Below are 2 T cell receptor beta chains sequenced from a single sample in a study of blood T cell repertoires in COVID-19. The data were produced by immunoSEQ multiplex PCR, yet TCRdb's version contains in-frame clones alone and is incomplete. The data show fewer than 150,000 clones, approximately 88% seen once. Sample: peripheral blood. The receptors here all came from a human donor in a cohort sampled during active COVID-19.

The chain has TRBV5-1 and TRBJ1-1; D perhaps matches TRBD1 (5 bases). The CDR3 totals 13 residues. Germline V gene sequence: CDR1 SGHRS, CDR2 YFSETQ. The V and J ends lost 0 bases and 4 bases respectively, with 7 bases between them. This chain's CDR3 is CASSLDRRTEAFF. The CDR3 DNA sequence: TGCGCCAGCAGCTTGGACAGGCGCACTGAAGCTTTCTTT.

The chain is built from TRBV6-5 and TRBJ2-1; 7 nucleotides line up with TRBD2. The CDR3 sequence is 16 residues long. CDR1 is MNHEY and CDR2 is SVGAGI in the germline V gene. The V segment lost 4 bases and the J segment 9 bases; nucleotides outside the gene matches: 15. The CDR3 reads CASSWGGGSYNVEQFF. CDR3 coding DNA: TGTGCCAGCAGTTGGGGCGGGGGTAGTTATAACGTTGAGCAGTTCTTC.